This passage covers 3 T cell receptor beta chains from one sample sequenced in a study of T cell repertoires in cytomegalovirus infection. No antigen has been identified for these receptors. TCRdb re-called the reads through MiXCR, storing one row per CDR3 protein. The data show a few hundred thousand distinct CDR3 sequences, with 40% seen just once and 48% held by the top ten. This specimen was cultured PBMCs, taken from culture after CMV antigen stimulation. These TCRs come from a human donor in good health (CMV status not recorded). Some clones in this sample may be carry-over from other donors' samples.

The chain joins TRBV7-9 to TRBJ1-2; unclear D gene. Trimming left V 8 bases short and J 14 bases short, with 15 bases between. The CDR3 is made up of 10 amino acids. Germline V gene lookup returns CDR1 SEHNR and CDR2 FQNEAQ (reference sequence). CDR3 region: CASSTLALTF. The CDR3 DNA reads TGTGCCAGCTCAACCCTGGCTTTGACCTTC.

V usage is TRBV7-2 and J usage is TRBJ2-5; D gene uncertain. V lost 4 bases and J lost 5, with 14 bases in between. The CDR3 covers 14 residues. Looked up from germline, CDR1 is SGHTA and CDR2 is FQGNSA. As DNA, the CDR3 is TGTGCCAGCAGCTCCGACCCTTATGTGGAGACCCAGTACTTC. This codes for CASSSDPYVETQYF. Variable domain in full (rest from reference TRBV7-2 and TRBJ2-5): GAGVSQSPSNKVTEKGKDVELRCDPISGHTALYWYRQSLGQGLEFLIYFQGNSAPDKSGLPSDRFSAERTGGSVSTLTIQRTQQEDSAVYLCASSSDPYVETQYFGPGTRLLVL.

J is TRBJ2-7 and V is TRBV6-6; D gene unclear. Germline CDR1 is MNHNY and CDR2 is SVGAGI (reference sequence). This CDR3 is built from 13 residues. Deletions cut 6 bases from V and 6 bases from J, with 15 bases between. CDR3 DNA sequence: TGTGCCAGCAGCCAAATGACTCCCGGCGAGCAGTACTTC. It specifies CASSQMTPGEQYF.